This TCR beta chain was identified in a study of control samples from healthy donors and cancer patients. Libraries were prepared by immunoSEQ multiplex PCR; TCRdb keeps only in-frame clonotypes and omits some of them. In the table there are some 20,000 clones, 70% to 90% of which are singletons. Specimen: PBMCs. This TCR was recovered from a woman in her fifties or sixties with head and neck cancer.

CDR3 residues: CASTRAPGPPYEQYF. The DNA of the CDR3 is TGTGCCAGCACTAGAGCCCCGGGGCCACCCTACGAGCAGTACTTC. This chain links TRBV27 with TRBJ2-7; D is perhaps TRBD1 or TRBD2 (5 bases each). This CDR3 has 15 residues. The germline gives CDR1 MNHEY, CDR2 SMNVEV (reference sequence). Trimming took off 7 bases at V and 2 bases at J, with 18 bases between the two ends.